The 2 T cell receptor beta chains in this list originate from one sample, sequenced in a study of blood T cell repertoires in COVID-19. The table came from immunoSEQ multiplex PCR; TCRdb's copy has only in-frame clones and leaves some out. Here the sample spans around 130,000 clones, 86% being singletons. The specimen sequenced was peripheral blood. The receptors shown here come from a man in his forties with acute or convalescent COVID-19.

The CDR3 protein is CASSPQTGDVGTQYF. CDR3 nucleotides: TGTGCCAGCAGCCCACAGACAGGGGATGTCGGGACCCAGTACTTC. V gene TRBV9 combines with J gene TRBJ2-5, with 8 bases matching TRBD1. The CDR3 has 15 residues. The germline V gene encodes CDR1 SGDLS and CDR2 YYNGEE. Germline trimming cut 4 bases from V and 7 bases from J; bases unmatched to any gene: 12.

The rearrangement joins TRBV29-1 to TRBJ2-2; 12 bases match TRBD2. Germline CDR1 and CDR2: SQVTM and ANQGSEA. V was pared by 5 bases and J by 7 bases, with 5 bases of the junction left unmatched. This CDR3 comprises 14 residues. CDR3 sequence (DNA): TGCAGCGTTCAAAGGGGACTAGCGGGCGGGGAGCTGTTTTTT. Protein: CSVQRGLAGGELFF.